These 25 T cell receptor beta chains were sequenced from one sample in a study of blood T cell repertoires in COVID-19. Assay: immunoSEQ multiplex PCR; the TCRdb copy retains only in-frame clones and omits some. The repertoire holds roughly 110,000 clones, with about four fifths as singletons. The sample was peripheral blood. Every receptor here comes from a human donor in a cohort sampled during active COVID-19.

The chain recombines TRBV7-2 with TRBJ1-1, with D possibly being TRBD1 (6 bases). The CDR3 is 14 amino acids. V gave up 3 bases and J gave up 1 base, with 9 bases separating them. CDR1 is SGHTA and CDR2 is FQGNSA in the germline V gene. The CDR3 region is CASSFRGANTEAFF. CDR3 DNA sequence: TGTGCCAGCAGCTTTCGGGGGGCGAACACTGAAGCTTTCTTT. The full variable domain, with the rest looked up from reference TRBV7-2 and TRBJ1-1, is GAGVSQSPSNKVTEKGKDVELRCDPISGHTALYWYRQSLGQGLEFLIYFQGNSAPDKSGLPSDRFSAERTGGSVSTLTIQRTQQEDSAVYLCASSFRGANTEAFFGQGTRLTVV.

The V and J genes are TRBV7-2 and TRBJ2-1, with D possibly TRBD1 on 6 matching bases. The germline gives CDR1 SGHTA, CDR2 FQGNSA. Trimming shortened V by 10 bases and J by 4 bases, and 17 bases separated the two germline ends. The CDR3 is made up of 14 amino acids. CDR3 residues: CATNRDTGYNEQFF. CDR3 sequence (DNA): TGTGCCACCAATCGGGACACGGGGTACAATGAGCAGTTCTTC. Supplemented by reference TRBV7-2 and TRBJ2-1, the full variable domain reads GAGVSQSPSNKVTEKGKDVELRCDPISGHTALYWYRQSLGQGLEFLIYFQGNSAPDKSGLPSDRFSAERTGGSVSTLTIQRTQQEDSAVYLCATNRDTGYNEQFFGPGTRLTVL.

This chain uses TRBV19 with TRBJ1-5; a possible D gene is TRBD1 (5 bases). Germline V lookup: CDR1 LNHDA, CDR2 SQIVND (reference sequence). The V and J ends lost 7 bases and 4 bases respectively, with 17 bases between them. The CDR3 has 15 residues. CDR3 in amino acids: CASTYSPGGNQPQHF. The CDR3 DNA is TGTGCCAGTACCTACTCTCCCGGGGGAAATCAGCCCCAGCATTTT.

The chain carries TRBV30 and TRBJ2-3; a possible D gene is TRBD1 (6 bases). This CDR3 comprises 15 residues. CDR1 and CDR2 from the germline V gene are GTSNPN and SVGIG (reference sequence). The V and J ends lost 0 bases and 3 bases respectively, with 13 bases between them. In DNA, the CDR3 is TGTGCCTGGAGTGTACTTACAGGGACAACAGATACGCAGTATTTT. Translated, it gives CAWSVLTGTTDTQYF.

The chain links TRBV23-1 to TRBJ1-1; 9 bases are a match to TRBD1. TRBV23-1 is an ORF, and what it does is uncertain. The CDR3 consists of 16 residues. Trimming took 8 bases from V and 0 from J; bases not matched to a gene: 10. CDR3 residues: CASPPRDRAMNTEAFF. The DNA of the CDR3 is TGCGCCAGCCCACCCCGGGACAGGGCTATGAACACTGAAGCTTTCTTT.

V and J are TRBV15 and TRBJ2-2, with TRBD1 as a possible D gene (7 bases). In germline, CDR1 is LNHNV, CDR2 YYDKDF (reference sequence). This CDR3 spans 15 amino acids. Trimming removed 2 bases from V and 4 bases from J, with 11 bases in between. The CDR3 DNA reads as TGTGCCACCAGCAGAAGACAGGGAGGCACCGGGGAGCTGTTTTTT. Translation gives CATSRRQGGTGELFF.

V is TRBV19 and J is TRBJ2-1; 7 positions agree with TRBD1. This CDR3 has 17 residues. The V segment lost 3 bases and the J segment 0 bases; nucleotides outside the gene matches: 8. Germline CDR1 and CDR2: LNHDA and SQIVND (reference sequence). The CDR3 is CASSMGGTVRSYNEQFF. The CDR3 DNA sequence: TGTGCCAGTAGTATGGGTGGGACAGTCCGCTCCTACAATGAGCAGTTCTTC.

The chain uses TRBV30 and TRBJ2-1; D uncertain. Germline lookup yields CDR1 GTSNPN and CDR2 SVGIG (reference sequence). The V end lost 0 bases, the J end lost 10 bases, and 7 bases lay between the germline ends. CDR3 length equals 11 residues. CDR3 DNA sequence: TGTGCCTGGAGTGTGAGAGGCGAGCAGTTCTTC. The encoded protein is CAWSVRGEQFF.

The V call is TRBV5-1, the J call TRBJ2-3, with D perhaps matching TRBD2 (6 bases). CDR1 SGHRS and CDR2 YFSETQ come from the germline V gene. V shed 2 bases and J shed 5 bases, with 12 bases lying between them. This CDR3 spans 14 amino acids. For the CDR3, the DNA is TGCGCCAGCAGCTTCCGGGACTCCCAAGATACGCAGTATTTT. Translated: CASSFRDSQDTQYF.

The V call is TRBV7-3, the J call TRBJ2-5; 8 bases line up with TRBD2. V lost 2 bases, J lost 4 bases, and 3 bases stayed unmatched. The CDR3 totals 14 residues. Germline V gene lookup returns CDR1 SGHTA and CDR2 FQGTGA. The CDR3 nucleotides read TGTGCCAGCAGCTTATGGGCGGGAGGAGAGACCCAGTACTTC. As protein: CASSLWAGGETQYF.

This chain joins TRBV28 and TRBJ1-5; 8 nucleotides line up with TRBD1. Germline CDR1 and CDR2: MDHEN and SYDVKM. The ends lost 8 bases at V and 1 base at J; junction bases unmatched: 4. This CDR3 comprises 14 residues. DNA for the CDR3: TGTGCCAGCTTGGACAGGGTCAGCAATCAGCCCCAGCATTTT. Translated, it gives CASLDRVSNQPQHF.

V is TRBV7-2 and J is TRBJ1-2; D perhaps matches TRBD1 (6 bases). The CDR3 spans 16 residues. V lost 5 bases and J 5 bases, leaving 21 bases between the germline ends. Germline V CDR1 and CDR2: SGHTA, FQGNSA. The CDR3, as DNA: TGTGCCAGCAGCCCTTGGTTCGGGGGGCAAGGATATGGCTACACCTTC. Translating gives CASSPWFGGQGYGYTF.

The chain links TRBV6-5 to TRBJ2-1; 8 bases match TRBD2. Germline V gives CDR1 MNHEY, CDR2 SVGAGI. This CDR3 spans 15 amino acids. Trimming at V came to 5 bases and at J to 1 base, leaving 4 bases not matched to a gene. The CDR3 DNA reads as TGTGCCAGCAGTCTTAGCGGGACTTCCTACAATGAGCAGTTCTTC. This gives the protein CASSLSGTSYNEQFF.

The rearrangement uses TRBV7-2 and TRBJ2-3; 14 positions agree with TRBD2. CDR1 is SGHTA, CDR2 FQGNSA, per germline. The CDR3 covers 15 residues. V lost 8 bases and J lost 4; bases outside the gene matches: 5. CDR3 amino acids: CASGLAGGRADTQYF. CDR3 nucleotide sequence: TGTGCCAGCGGACTAGCGGGAGGAAGGGCAGATACGCAGTATTTT.

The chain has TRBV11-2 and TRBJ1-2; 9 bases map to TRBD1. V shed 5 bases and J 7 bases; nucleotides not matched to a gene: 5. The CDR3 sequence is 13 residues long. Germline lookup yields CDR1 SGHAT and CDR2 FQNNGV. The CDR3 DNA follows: TGTGCCAGCAGCATACAGGGGGCAAGTGGCTACACCTTC. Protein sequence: CASSIQGASGYTF. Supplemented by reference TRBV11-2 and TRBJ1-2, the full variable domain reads EAGVAQSPRYKIIEKRQSVAFWCNPISGHATLYWYQQILGQGPKLLIQFQNNGVVDDSQLPKDRFSAERLKGVDSTLKIQPAKLEDSAVYLCASSIQGASGYTFGSGTRLTVV.

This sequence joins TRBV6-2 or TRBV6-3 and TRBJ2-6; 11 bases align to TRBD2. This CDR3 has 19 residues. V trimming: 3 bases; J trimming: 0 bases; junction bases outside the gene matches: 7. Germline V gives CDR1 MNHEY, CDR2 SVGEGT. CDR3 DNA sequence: TGTGCCAGCAGTTATTGGGGACTAGCGGCATACTCTGGGGCCAACGTCCTGACTTTC. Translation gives CASSYWGLAAYSGANVLTF.

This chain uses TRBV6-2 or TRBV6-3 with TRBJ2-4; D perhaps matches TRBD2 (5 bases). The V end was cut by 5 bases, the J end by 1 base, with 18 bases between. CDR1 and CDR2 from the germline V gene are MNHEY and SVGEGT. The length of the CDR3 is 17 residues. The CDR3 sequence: CASSQKRERPAKNIQYF. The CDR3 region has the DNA TGTGCCAGCAGTCAGAAGAGGGAACGGCCGGCCAAAAACATTCAGTACTTC.

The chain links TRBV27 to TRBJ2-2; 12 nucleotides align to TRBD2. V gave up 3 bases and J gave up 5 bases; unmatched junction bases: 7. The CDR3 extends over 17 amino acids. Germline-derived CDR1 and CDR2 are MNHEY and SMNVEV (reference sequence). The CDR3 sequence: CASSFLAGGPATGELFF. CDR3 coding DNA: TGTGCCAGCAGTTTCCTAGCGGGAGGGCCCGCGACCGGGGAGCTGTTTTTT.

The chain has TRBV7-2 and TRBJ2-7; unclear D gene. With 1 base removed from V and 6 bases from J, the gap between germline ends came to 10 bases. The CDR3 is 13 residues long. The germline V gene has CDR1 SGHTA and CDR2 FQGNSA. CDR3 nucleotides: TGTGCCAGCAGCTTAGGAGGAAGTCTCGAGCAGTACTTC. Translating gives CASSLGGSLEQYF. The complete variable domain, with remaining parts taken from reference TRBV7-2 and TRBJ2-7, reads GAGVSQSPSNKVTEKGKDVELRCDPISGHTALYWYRQSLGQGLEFLIYFQGNSAPDKSGLPSDRFSAERTGGSVSTLTIQRTQQEDSAVYLCASSLGGSLEQYFGPGTRLTVT.

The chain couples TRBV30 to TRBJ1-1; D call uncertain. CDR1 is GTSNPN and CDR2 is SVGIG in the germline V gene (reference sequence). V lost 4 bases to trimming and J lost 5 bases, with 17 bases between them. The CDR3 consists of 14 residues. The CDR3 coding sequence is TGTGCCTGGATCGGCGTTCTGGGGAGGACTGAAGCTTTCTTT. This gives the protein CAWIGVLGRTEAFF.

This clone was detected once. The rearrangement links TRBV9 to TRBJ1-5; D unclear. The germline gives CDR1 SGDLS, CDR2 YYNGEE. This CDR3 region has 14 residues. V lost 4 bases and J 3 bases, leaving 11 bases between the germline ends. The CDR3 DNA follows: TGTGCCAGCAGCCCGGGGTTTAACAATCAGCCCCAGCATTTT. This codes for CASSPGFNNQPQHF.

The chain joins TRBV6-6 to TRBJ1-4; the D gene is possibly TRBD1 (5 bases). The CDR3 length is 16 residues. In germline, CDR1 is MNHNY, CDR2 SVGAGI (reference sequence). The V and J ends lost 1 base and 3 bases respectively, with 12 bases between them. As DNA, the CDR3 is TGTGCCAGCAGTTACTTGGGGTGGGACTCTAATGAAAAACTGTTTTTT. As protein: CASSYLGWDSNEKLFF.

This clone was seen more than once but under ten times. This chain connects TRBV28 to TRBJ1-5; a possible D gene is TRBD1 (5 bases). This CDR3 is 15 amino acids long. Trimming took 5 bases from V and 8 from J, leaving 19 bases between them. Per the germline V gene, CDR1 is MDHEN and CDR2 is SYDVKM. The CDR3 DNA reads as TGTGCCAGCAGTCCGACCACGGACACGAGAGAGCCCCAGCATTTT. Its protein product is CASSPTTDTREPQHF.

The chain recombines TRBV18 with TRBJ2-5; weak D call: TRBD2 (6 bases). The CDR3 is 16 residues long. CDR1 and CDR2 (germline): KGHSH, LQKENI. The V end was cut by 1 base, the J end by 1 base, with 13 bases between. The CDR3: CASSPLSGGIQETQYF. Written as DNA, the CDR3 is TGTGCCAGCTCACCACTGTCTGGAGGGATCCAAGAGACCCAGTACTTC.

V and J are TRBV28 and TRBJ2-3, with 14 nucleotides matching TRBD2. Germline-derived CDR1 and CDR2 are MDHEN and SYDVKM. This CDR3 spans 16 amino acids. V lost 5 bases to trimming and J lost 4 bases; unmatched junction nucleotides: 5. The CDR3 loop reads CASSAGTSGSADTQYF. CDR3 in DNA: TGTGCCAGCAGTGCAGGGACTAGCGGGAGCGCAGATACGCAGTATTTT.